This T cell receptor beta chain was found in a study of cytomegalovirus exposure and HLA in healthy donors. Study-level points and caveats: Later findings reportedly placed an Asian-associated ancestry cluster below the roughly 730-donor mean for N-insertions.

The CDR3 sequence is 12 residues long. The V gene lost 6 bases and the J gene lost 2 bases, with 7 bases spanning the gap. CDR1 is MNHEY and CDR2 is SVGAGI in the germline V gene. Comment on this clone: Its specificity is not known.

PCR primers comprised 60 Vbeta and 13 Jbeta primers. TCRdb's table, derived via immunoSEQ multiplex PCR, lists solely in-frame clones and lacks some. The data contain approximately 130,000 clones, 84% of them singletons. This receptor was taken from a man aged 50 to 60 in good health and CMV-seronegative. The sample comprised PBMCs. The chain couples TRBV6-5 to TRBJ1-2; no clear D gene. CDR3: CASSQQNYGYTF. Written as DNA, the CDR3 is TGTGCCAGCAGCCAACAGAACTATGGCTACACCTTC.